This TCR beta chain emerged from a study of cytomegalovirus exposure and HLA in healthy donors. J was trimmed by 1 base and V by 5 bases; bases with no gene match: 6. This CDR3 contains 15 residues. From germline, CDR1 is MDHEN and CDR2 SYDVKM. The study ran its PCR with 60 Vbeta and 13 Jbeta primers. As handled by the study authors: Among the unique TCR beta chains that a later analysis counted, 80 million to 100 million in all, about 10 million were shared. The assay was immunoSEQ multiplex PCR, and TCRdb's table has in-frame clones only and misses some. V, J and clone size were drawn from that table, and D and trimming were deduced from the DNA. The listing records some 120,000 clones.

The sequence was collected from a woman aged 60 to 75 in good health and CMV-seronegative. Sequenced material: PBMCs. This rearrangement joins TRBV28 to TRBJ1-1, with 8 bases aligning to TRBD1. CDR3 sequence reads: CASSPAQGGNTEAFF. The CDR3 DNA reads as TGTGCCAGCAGTCCCGCACAGGGGGGGAACACTGAAGCTTTCTTT.